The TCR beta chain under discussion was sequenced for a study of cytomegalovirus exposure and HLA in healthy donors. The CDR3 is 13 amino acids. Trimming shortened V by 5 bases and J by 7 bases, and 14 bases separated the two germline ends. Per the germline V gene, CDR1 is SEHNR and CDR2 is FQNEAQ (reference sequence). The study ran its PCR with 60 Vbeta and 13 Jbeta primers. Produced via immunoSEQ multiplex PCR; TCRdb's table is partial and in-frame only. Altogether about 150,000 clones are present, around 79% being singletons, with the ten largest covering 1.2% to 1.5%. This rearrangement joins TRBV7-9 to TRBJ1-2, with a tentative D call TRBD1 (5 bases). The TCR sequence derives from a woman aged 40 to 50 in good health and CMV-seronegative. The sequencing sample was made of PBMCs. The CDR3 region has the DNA TGTGCCAGCAGCCCTGACACAGGTCGTGGCTACACCTTC. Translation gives CASSPDTGRGYTF. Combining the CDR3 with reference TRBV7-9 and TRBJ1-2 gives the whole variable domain DTGVSQNPRHKITKRGQNVTFRCDPISEHNRLYWYRQTLGQGPEFLTYFQNEAQLEKSRLLSDRFSAERPKGSFSTLEIQRTEQGDSAMYLCASSPDTGRGYTFGSGTRLTVV.